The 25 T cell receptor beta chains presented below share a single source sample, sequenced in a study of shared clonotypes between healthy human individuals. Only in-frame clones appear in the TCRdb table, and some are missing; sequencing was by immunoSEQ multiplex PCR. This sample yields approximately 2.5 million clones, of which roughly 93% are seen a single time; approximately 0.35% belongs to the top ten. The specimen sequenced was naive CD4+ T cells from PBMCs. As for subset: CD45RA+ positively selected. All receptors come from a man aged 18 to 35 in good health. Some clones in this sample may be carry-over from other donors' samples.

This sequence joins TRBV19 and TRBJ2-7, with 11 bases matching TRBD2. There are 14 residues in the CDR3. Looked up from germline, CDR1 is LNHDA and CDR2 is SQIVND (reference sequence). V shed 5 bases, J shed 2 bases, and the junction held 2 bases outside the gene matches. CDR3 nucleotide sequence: TGTGCCAGTAGTGATAGCGGGAGGGCCTACGAGCAGTACTTC. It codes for CASSDSGRAYEQYF.

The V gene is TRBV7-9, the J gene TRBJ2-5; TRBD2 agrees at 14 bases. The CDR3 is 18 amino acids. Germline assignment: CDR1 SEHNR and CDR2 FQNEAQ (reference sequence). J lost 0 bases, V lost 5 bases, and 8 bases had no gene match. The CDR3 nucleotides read TGTGCCAGCAGCATACCGACTAGCGGGAGGGGGTACCAAGAGACCCAGTACTTC. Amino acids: CASSIPTSGRGYQETQYF.

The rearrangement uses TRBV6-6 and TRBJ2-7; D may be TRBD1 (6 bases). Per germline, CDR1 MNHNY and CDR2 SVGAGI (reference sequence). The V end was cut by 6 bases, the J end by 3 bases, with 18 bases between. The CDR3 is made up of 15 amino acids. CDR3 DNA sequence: TGTGCCAGCAGAACCGGATGGAGACAGGACTACGAGCAGTACTTC. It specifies CASRTGWRQDYEQYF.

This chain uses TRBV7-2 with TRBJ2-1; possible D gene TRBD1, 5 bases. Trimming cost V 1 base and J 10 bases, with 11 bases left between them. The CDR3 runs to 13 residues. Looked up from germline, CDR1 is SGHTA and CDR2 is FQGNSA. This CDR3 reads CASSLVGLGEQFF. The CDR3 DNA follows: TGTGCCAGCAGCTTAGTGGGGCTTGGGGAGCAGTTCTTC. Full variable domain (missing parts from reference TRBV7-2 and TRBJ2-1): GAGVSQSPSNKVTEKGKDVELRCDPISGHTALYWYRQSLGQGLEFLIYFQGNSAPDKSGLPSDRFSAERTGGSVSTLTIQRTQQEDSAVYLCASSLVGLGEQFFGPGTRLTVL.

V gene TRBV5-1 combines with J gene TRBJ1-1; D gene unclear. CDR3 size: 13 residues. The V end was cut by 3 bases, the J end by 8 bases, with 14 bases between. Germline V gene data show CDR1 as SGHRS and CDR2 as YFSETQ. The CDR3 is CASSSSGISEAFF. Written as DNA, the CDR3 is TGCGCCAGCAGCTCCTCCGGAATAAGCGAAGCTTTCTTT.

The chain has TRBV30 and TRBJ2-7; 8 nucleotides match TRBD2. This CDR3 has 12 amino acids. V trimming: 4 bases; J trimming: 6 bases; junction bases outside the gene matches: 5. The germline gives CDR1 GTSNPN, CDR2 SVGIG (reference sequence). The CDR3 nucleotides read TGTGCCTGGATGGGGGCGGGGGGCGAGCAGTACTTC. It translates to CAWMGAGGEQYF.

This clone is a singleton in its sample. The CDR3 sequence is CASSLARNPDYEQFF. DNA for the CDR3: TGTGCCAGCAGCTTAGCGCGGAACCCCGACTATGAGCAGTTCTTC. The chain has TRBV7-2 and TRBJ2-1; D remains ambiguous. Trimming pared 0 bases from V and 8 bases from J, leaving 14 bases between. Germline CDR1 SGHTA, CDR2 FQGNSA. The length of the CDR3 is 15 residues. The full variable domain, with the rest looked up from reference TRBV7-2 and TRBJ2-1, is GAGVSQSPSNKVTEKGKDVELRCDPISGHTALYWYRQSLGQGLEFLIYFQGNSAPDKSGLPSDRFSAERTGGSVSTLTIQRTQQEDSAVYLCASSLARNPDYEQFFGPGTRLTVL.

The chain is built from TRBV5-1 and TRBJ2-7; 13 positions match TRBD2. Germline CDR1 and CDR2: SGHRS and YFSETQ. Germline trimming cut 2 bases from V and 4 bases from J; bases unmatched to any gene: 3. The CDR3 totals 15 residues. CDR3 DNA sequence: TGCGCCAGCAGCTTAGGGGGACTAGCGGGGTACGAGCAGTACTTC. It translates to CASSLGGLAGYEQYF.

CDR3 residues: CASSLYGSGRALHNEQFF. CDR3 DNA sequence: TGTGCCAGCAGCCTCTATGGTAGCGGGAGGGCTCTTCATAATGAGCAGTTCTTC. V usage is TRBV14 and J usage is TRBJ2-1, with 11 bases matching TRBD2. The V segment lost 4 bases and the J segment 7 bases; nucleotides outside the gene matches: 15. Germline V gene lookup returns CDR1 SGHDN and CDR2 FVKESK. This CDR3 has 18 amino acids.

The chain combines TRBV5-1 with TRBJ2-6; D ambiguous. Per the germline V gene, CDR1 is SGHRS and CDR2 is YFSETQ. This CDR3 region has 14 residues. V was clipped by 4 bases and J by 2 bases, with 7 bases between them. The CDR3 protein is CASSLRTGANVLTF. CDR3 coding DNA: TGCGCCAGCAGCCTCCGGACTGGGGCCAACGTCCTGACTTTC.

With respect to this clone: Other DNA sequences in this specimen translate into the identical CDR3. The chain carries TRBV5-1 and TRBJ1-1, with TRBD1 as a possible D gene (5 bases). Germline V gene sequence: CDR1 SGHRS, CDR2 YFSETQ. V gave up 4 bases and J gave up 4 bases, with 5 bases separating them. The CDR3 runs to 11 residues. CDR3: CASSRGTEAFF. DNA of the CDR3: TGCGCCAGCAGCAGGGGCACTGAAGCTTTCTTT.

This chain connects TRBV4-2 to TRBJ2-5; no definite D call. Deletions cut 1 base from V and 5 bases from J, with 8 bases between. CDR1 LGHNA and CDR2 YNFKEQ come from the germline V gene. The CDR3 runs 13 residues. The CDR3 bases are TGTGCCAGCAGCCAAGCGGAACGGGAGACCCAGTACTTC. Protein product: CASSQAERETQYF.

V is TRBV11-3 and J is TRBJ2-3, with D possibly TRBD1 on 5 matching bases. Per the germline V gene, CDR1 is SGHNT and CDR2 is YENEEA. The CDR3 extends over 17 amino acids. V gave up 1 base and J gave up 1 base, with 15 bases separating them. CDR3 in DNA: TGTGCCAGCAGCTTAGTAAGGGGCGGCCGAGGCACAGATACGCAGTATTTT. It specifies CASSLVRGGRGTDTQYF.

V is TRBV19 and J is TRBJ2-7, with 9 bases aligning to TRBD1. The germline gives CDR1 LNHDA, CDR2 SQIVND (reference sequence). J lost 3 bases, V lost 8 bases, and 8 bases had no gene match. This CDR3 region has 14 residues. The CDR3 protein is CASRDRESDYEQYF. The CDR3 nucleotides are TGTGCCAGTCGGGACAGGGAAAGTGACTACGAGCAGTACTTC.

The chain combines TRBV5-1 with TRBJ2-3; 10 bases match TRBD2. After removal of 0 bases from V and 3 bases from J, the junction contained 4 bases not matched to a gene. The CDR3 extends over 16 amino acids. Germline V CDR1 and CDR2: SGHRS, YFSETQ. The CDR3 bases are TGCGCCAGCAGCTTGGTACTAGCGGGGTTAACAGATACGCAGTATTTT. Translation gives CASSLVLAGLTDTQYF.

CDR3 nucleotides: TGTGCCAGCAGTGCCCGCAATGAGCAGTTCTTC. Encoded protein: CASSARNEQFF. V usage is TRBV6-5 and J usage is TRBJ2-1; no clear D. Germline V CDR1 and CDR2: MNHEY, SVGAGI. The V end was cut by 5 bases, the J end by 6 bases, with 5 bases between. The length of the CDR3 is 11 residues.

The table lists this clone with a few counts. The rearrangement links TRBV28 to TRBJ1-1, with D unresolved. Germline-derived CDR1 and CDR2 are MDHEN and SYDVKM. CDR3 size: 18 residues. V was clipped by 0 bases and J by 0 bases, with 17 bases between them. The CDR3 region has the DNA TGTGCCAGCAGTTTATGGGGGATCGTAAACACCATGAACACTGAAGCTTTCTTT. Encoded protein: CASSLWGIVNTMNTEAFF.

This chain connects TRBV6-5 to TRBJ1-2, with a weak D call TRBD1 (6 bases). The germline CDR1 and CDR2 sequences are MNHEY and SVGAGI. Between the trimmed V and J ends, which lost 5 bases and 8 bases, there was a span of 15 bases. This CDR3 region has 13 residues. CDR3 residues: CASSLQGRLGYTF. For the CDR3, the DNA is TGTGCCAGCAGTCTTCAGGGGCGTCTAGGCTACACCTTC.

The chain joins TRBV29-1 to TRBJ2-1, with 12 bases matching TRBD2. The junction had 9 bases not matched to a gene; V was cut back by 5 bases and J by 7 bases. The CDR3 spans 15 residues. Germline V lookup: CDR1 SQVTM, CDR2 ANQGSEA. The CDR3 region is CSVLSSLAGGNEQFF. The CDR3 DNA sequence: TGCAGCGTTCTATCCTCACTAGCGGGAGGAAATGAGCAGTTCTTC.

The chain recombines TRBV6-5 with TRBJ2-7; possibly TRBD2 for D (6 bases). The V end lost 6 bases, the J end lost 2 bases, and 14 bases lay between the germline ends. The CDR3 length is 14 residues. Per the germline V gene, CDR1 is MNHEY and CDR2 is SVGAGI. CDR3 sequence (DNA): TGTGCCAGCAGCCTCGGAGGGTGGGCCTACGAGCAGTACTTC. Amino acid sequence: CASSLGGWAYEQYF.

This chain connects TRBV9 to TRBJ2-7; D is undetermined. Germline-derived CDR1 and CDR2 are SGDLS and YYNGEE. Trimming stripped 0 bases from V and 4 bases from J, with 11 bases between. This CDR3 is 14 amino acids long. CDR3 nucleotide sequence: TGTGCCAGCAGCGTAGGGCCGAATGAGTACGAGCAGTACTTC. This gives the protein CASSVGPNEYEQYF. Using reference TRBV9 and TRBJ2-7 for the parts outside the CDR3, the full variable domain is DSGVTQTPKHLITATGQRVTLRCSPRSGDLSVYWYQQSLDQGLQFLIQYYNGEERAKGNILERFSAQQFPDLHSELNLSSLELGDSALYFCASSVGPNEYEQYFGPGTRLTVT.

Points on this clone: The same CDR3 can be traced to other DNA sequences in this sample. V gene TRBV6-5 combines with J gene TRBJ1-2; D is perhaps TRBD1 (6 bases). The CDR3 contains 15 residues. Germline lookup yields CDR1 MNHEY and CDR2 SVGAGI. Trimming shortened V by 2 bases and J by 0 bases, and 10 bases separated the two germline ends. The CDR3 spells CASSYTTGPNYGYTF. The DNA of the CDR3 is TGTGCCAGCAGTTACACAACAGGGCCTAACTATGGCTACACCTTC.

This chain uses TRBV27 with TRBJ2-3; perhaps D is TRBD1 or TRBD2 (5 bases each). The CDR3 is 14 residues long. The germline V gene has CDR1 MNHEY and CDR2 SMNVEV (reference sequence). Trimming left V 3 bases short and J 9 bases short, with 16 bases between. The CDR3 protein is CASSFSGLGRTQYF. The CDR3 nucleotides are TGTGCCAGCAGTTTTTCGGGGCTGGGGAGAACGCAGTATTTT.

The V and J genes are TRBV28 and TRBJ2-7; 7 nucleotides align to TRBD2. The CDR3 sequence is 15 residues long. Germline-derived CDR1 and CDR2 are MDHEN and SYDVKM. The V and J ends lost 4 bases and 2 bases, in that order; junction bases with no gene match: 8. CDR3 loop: CASSSLGGVAYEQYF. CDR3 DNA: TGTGCCAGCAGTTCCCTGGGGGGGGTAGCCTACGAGCAGTACTTC.

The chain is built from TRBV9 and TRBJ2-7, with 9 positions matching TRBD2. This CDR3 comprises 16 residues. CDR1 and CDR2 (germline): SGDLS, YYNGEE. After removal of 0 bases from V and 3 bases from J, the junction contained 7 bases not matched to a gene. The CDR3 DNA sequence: TGTGCCAGCAGCGTAGGGTCGGGACTAGCCTTCTACGAGCAGTACTTC. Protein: CASSVGSGLAFYEQYF. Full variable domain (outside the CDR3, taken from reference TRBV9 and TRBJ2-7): DSGVTQTPKHLITATGQRVTLRCSPRSGDLSVYWYQQSLDQGLQFLIQYYNGEERAKGNILERFSAQQFPDLHSELNLSSLELGDSALYFCASSVGSGLAFYEQYFGPGTRLTVT.